The rows below give T cell receptor beta chains drawn from one sample of a study of early T cells in non-severe SARS-CoV-2 infection. TCRdb re-analysed the 5' RACE reads in MiXCR, keeping a single row per CDR3 protein. The data contain about 70,000 distinct CDR3 sequences, 3.5% to 6% of them singletons. Sequencing used whole blood, obtained at baseline. These receptors all come from an adult who was a healthcare worker with PCR-confirmed SARS-CoV-2 infection or an uninfected control (not recorded which). The donor label of this sample is uncertain. Each CDR3 is given with its conserved first and last residue. Fields, in order: V gene, clone size, D gene, J gene, CDR3 protein, CDR3 DNA. D genes are given only for firm matches. Size is omitted from some rows. Given values are once, few, many or a class for expanded clones.

V gene: TRBV29-1; clone size: many; D gene: .; J gene: TRBJ1-2; CDR3 protein: CSVELYGYTF; CDR3 DNA: TGCAGCGTTGAGCTCTATGGCTACACCTTC
V gene: TRBV7-2; clone size: many; D gene: .; J gene: TRBJ2-1; CDR3 protein: CASSLALSSYNEQFF; CDR3 DNA: TGTGCCAGCAGCTTGGCTTTGAGCTCCTACAATGAGCAGTTCTTC
V gene: TRBV20-1; clone size: many; D gene: TRBD1; J gene: TRBJ1-2; CDR3 protein: CSAPGTAVGLYGYTF; CDR3 DNA: TGCAGTGCACCCGGGACAGCCGTGGGCCTCTATGGCTACACCTTC
V gene: TRBV4-2; clone size: few; D gene: .; J gene: TRBJ1-6; CDR3 protein: CASSQVEGLENSPLHF; CDR3 DNA: TGTGCCAGCAGCCAAGTTGAGGGACTGGAGAATTCACCCCTCCACTTT
V gene: TRBV11-2; clone size: many; D gene: .; J gene: TRBJ1-6; CDR3 protein: CASSQDNSPLHF; CDR3 DNA: TGTGCCAGCTCACAGGACAATTCACCCCTCCACTTT
V gene: TRBV28; clone size: many; D gene: .; J gene: TRBJ1-4; CDR3 protein: CASSYTGRGKEKLFF; CDR3 DNA: TGTGCCAGCAGCTACACCGGACGGGGGAAGGAAAAACTGTTTTTT
V gene: TRBV6-1; clone size: many; D gene: TRBD1; J gene: TRBJ1-1; CDR3 protein: CASSKHSTGENTEAFF; CDR3 DNA: TGTGCCAGCAGTAAACACTCGACAGGGGAAAACACTGAAGCTTTCTTT
V gene: TRBV7-3; clone size: few; D gene: .; J gene: TRBJ2-3; CDR3 protein: CASSARGAGRDTQYF; CDR3 DNA: TGTGCCAGCAGCGCCCGGGGGGCCGGGAGGGATACGCAGTATTTT
V gene: TRBV2; clone size: few; D gene: .; J gene: TRBJ2-3; CDR3 protein: CASNTRPSTDTQYF; CDR3 DNA: TGTGCCAGCAATACTAGACCTAGCACAGATACGCAGTATTTT
V gene: TRBV5-1; clone size: few; D gene: TRBD1; J gene: TRBJ2-2; CDR3 protein: CASSLAGTDTGELFF; CDR3 DNA: TGCGCCAGCAGCTTGGCCGGGACAGACACCGGGGAGCTGTTTTTT
V gene: TRBV7-2; clone size: many; D gene: .; J gene: TRBJ2-5; CDR3 protein: CASSWARETQYF; CDR3 DNA: TGTGCCAGCAGCTGGGCCCGGGAGACCCAGTACTTC
V gene: TRBV6-2/TRBV6-3; clone size: .; D gene: .; J gene: TRBJ2-1; CDR3 protein: CASSYPTVRNNEQFF; CDR3 DNA: TGTGCCAGCAGTTACCCAACCGTCCGAAACAATGAGCAGTTCTTC
V gene: TRBV4-3; clone size: many; D gene: .; J gene: TRBJ1-4; CDR3 protein: CASSQDGTHRGNEKLFF; CDR3 DNA: TGCGCCAGCAGCCAAGATGGTACACACCGCGGGAATGAAAAACTGTTTTTT
V gene: TRBV6-2/TRBV6-3; clone size: .; D gene: TRBD1; J gene: TRBJ1-2; CDR3 protein: CASSYYSGTGSGYTF; CDR3 DNA: TGTGCCAGCAGTTATTATTCCGGGACAGGGAGTGGCTACACCTTC
V gene: TRBV6-5; clone size: .; D gene: .; J gene: TRBJ1-4; CDR3 protein: CASSYSNGVGDEKLFF; CDR3 DNA: TGTGCCAGCAGTTACTCGAACGGGGTCGGGGATGAAAAACTGTTTTTT
V gene: TRBV7-2; clone size: .; D gene: .; J gene: TRBJ1-1; CDR3 protein: CASSKFGDSTEAFF; CDR3 DNA: TGTGCCAGCTCAAAATTCGGGGATAGCACTGAAGCTTTCTTT
V gene: TRBV27; clone size: many; D gene: .; J gene: TRBJ2-7; CDR3 protein: CASSTSTTKNIYEQYF; CDR3 DNA: TGTGCCAGCAGTACCTCTACGACAAAAAACATCTACGAGCAGTACTTC
V gene: TRBV27; clone size: many; D gene: TRBD2; J gene: TRBJ2-3; CDR3 protein: CASSSTSGGVQGTQYF; CDR3 DNA: TGTGCCAGCAGTTCGACTAGCGGGGGCGTTCAGGGTACGCAGTATTTT
V gene: TRBV19; clone size: .; D gene: .; J gene: TRBJ1-5; CDR3 protein: CASTAWEGQPQHF; CDR3 DNA: TGTGCCAGTACTGCCTGGGAGGGTCAGCCCCAGCATTTT
V gene: TRBV20-1; clone size: few; D gene: .; J gene: TRBJ2-2; CDR3 protein: CSARDQARNTGELFF; CDR3 DNA: TGCAGTGCTAGAGATCAGGCCCGGAACACCGGGGAGCTGTTTTTT
V gene: TRBV20-1; clone size: .; D gene: .; J gene: TRBJ2-3; CDR3 protein: CSGLRTPRTDTQYF; CDR3 DNA: TGCAGTGGTTTACGGACTCCCCGCACAGATACGCAGTATTTT
V gene: TRBV30; clone size: .; D gene: TRBD1; J gene: TRBJ1-1; CDR3 protein: CAWSGQGNTEAFF; CDR3 DNA: TGTGCCTGGAGCGGACAGGGGAACACTGAAGCTTTCTTT
V gene: TRBV5-6; clone size: many; D gene: TRBD2; J gene: TRBJ2-3; CDR3 protein: CASSLTSGGTDTQYF; CDR3 DNA: TGTGCCAGCAGCCTCACTAGCGGGGGCACAGATACGCAGTATTTT
V gene: TRBV7-2; clone size: many; D gene: .; J gene: TRBJ2-3; CDR3 protein: CASSLSSPPASTDTQYF; CDR3 DNA: TGTGCCAGCAGCTTATCTAGCCCCCCTGCTAGCACAGATACGCAGTATTTT
V gene: TRBV7-3; clone size: many; D gene: .; J gene: TRBJ2-7; CDR3 protein: CASSFSGDLGEQYF; CDR3 DNA: TGTGCCAGCAGCTTTTCAGGGGATCTGGGGGAGCAGTACTTC
V gene: TRBV20-1; clone size: many; D gene: TRBD2; J gene: TRBJ2-1; CDR3 protein: CSAESGGALDEQFF; CDR3 DNA: TGCAGTGCTGAGAGCGGGGGGGCTTTGGATGAGCAGTTCTTC
V gene: TRBV6-6; clone size: .; D gene: TRBD2; J gene: TRBJ2-3; CDR3 protein: CASSSPGGSDTQYF; CDR3 DNA: TGTGCCAGCAGTTCGCCGGGAGGGTCAGATACGCAGTATTTT
V gene: TRBV6-2/TRBV6-3; clone size: few; D gene: TRBD1; J gene: TRBJ1-1; CDR3 protein: CASSYTGQDEAFF; CDR3 DNA: TGTGCCAGCAGTTACACGGGACAGGATGAAGCTTTCTTT
V gene: TRBV4-3; clone size: few; D gene: TRBD1; J gene: TRBJ2-7; CDR3 protein: CASSQARDRFSHEQYF; CDR3 DNA: TGCGCCAGCAGCCAAGCCCGGGACAGATTTAGCCACGAGCAGTACTTC
V gene: TRBV24-1; clone size: many; D gene: .; J gene: TRBJ1-5; CDR3 protein: CATSESRGLNQPQHF; CDR3 DNA: TGTGCCACCAGTGAGTCCAGGGGCCTCAATCAGCCCCAGCATTTT
V gene: TRBV28; clone size: few; D gene: .; J gene: TRBJ1-1; CDR3 protein: CAAGRPNTEAFF; CDR3 DNA: TGTGCCGCGGGACGGCCGAACACTGAAGCTTTCTTT
V gene: TRBV5-1; clone size: .; D gene: .; J gene: TRBJ1-2; CDR3 protein: CASSGEYYGYTF; CDR3 DNA: TGCGCCAGCAGCGGGGAATACTATGGCTACACCTTC
V gene: TRBV4-3; clone size: many; D gene: .; J gene: TRBJ2-5; CDR3 protein: CASSREGDPGTQYF; CDR3 DNA: TGCGCCAGCAGCCGGGAAGGGGATCCGGGGACCCAGTACTTC
V gene: TRBV6-5; clone size: few; D gene: .; J gene: TRBJ1-4; CDR3 protein: CASSFSVALLDEKLFF; CDR3 DNA: TGTGCCAGCAGTTTTTCAGTAGCGCTTTTGGATGAAAAACTGTTTTTT
V gene: TRBV29-1; clone size: many; D gene: TRBD2; J gene: TRBJ2-7; CDR3 protein: CSATSGGSYEQYF; CDR3 DNA: TGCAGCGCCACTAGCGGGGGGTCCTACGAGCAGTACTTC
V gene: TRBV7-9; clone size: many; D gene: .; J gene: TRBJ2-1; CDR3 protein: CASSSLSWTDDRYNEQFF; CDR3 DNA: TGTGCCAGCAGCTCCTTATCTTGGACGGATGACCGCTACAATGAGCAGTTCTTC
V gene: TRBV5-1; clone size: few; D gene: .; J gene: TRBJ1-4; CDR3 protein: CASRGASTNEKLFF; CDR3 DNA: TGCGCCAGCAGAGGGGCCTCAACTAATGAAAAACTGTTTTTT
V gene: TRBV18; clone size: .; D gene: TRBD1; J gene: TRBJ2-2; CDR3 protein: CASSRQGANTGELFF; CDR3 DNA: TGTGCCAGCTCAAGACAGGGAGCGAACACCGGGGAGCTGTTTTTT
V gene: TRBV10-2; clone size: .; D gene: TRBD1; J gene: TRBJ1-1; CDR3 protein: CASSRDRKSNTEAFF; CDR3 DNA: TGCGCCAGCAGCCGGGACAGAAAATCCAACACTGAAGCTTTCTTT
V gene: TRBV7-2; clone size: few; D gene: .; J gene: TRBJ2-7; CDR3 protein: CASSSPGTASSYEQYF; CDR3 DNA: TGTGCCAGCAGCTCTCCCGGGACGGCGAGCTCCTACGAGCAGTACTTC
V gene: TRBV30; clone size: many; D gene: TRBD1; J gene: TRBJ1-2; CDR3 protein: CAWSDGPWLGTGPYDYGYTF; CDR3 DNA: TGTGCCTGGAGTGATGGGCCCTGGCTGGGGACAGGGCCTTATGACTATGGCTACACCTTC
V gene: TRBV5-5; clone size: many; D gene: .; J gene: TRBJ1-2; CDR3 protein: CASSRPGQTFNYGYTF; CDR3 DNA: TGTGCCAGCAGCCGACCAGGACAGACCTTTAACTATGGCTACACCTTC
V gene: TRBV7-2; clone size: few; D gene: TRBD2; J gene: TRBJ2-7; CDR3 protein: CASSLERGLWNEQYF; CDR3 DNA: TGTGCCAGCAGCTTGGAGCGGGGGCTATGGAACGAGCAGTACTTC
V gene: TRBV4-2; clone size: few; D gene: .; J gene: TRBJ1-5; CDR3 protein: CASSQDGIPESNQPQHF; CDR3 DNA: TGTGCCAGCAGCCAAGACGGAATCCCTGAAAGCAATCAGCCCCAGCATTTT
V gene: TRBV7-8; clone size: few; D gene: TRBD2; J gene: TRBJ2-1; CDR3 protein: CASRPGGPRDNEQFF; CDR3 DNA: TGTGCCAGCAGACCGGGGGGGCCCAGGGACAATGAGCAGTTCTTC
V gene: TRBV29-1; clone size: many; D gene: .; J gene: TRBJ2-3; CDR3 protein: CSVEERALGRDTQYF; CDR3 DNA: TGCAGCGTTGAGGAGCGGGCCCTCGGAAGAGATACGCAGTATTTT
V gene: TRBV5-4; clone size: .; D gene: TRBD1; J gene: TRBJ1-6; CDR3 protein: CASETGGFGSPLHF; CDR3 DNA: TGTGCCAGCGAGACAGGGGGATTCGGTTCACCCCTCCACTTT
V gene: TRBV11-2; clone size: few; D gene: .; J gene: TRBJ2-1; CDR3 protein: CASSLGQTRREQFF; CDR3 DNA: TGTGCCAGCAGCTTAGGTCAGACTAGACGGGAGCAGTTCTTC
V gene: TRBV7-2; clone size: many; D gene: .; J gene: TRBJ2-1; CDR3 protein: CASSPPGLLYNEQFF; CDR3 DNA: TGTGCCAGCAGCCCTCCGGGACTTTTATACAATGAGCAGTTCTTC
V gene: TRBV11-2; clone size: few; D gene: .; J gene: TRBJ1-1; CDR3 protein: CASSLLLRNTEAFF; CDR3 DNA: TGTGCCAGCAGCCTCCTCCTTAGGAACACTGAAGCTTTCTTT
V gene: TRBV4-2; clone size: .; D gene: TRBD1; J gene: TRBJ1-3; CDR3 protein: CASSPGQASSGNTIYF; CDR3 DNA: TGTGCCAGCAGCCCGGGACAGGCCTCCTCTGGAAACACCATATATTTT
V gene: TRBV14; clone size: few; D gene: .; J gene: TRBJ1-1; CDR3 protein: CASSKNVGVVEAFF; CDR3 DNA: TGTGCCAGCAGTAAAAATGTAGGGGTCGTAGAAGCTTTCTTT
V gene: TRBV29-1; clone size: .; D gene: .; J gene: TRBJ1-2; CDR3 protein: CSVPGLSYGYTF; CDR3 DNA: TGCAGCGTTCCGGGACTTAGCTATGGCTACACCTTC
V gene: TRBV7-3; clone size: many; D gene: .; J gene: TRBJ2-3; CDR3 protein: CASSLLGDSGDTQYF; CDR3 DNA: TGTGCCAGCAGCCTATTGGGGGATTCGGGGGATACGCAGTATTTT